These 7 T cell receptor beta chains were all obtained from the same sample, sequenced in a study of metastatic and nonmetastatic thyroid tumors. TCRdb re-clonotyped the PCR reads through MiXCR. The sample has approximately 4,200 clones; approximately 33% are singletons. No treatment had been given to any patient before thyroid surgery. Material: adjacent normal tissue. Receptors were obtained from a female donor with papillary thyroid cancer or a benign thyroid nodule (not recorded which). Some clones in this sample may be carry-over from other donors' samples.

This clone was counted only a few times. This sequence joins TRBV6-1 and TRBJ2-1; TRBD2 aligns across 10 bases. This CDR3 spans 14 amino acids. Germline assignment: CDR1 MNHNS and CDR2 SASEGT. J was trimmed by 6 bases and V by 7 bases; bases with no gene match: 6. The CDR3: CASTPGLASNEQFF. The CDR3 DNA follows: TGTGCCAGCACCCCGGGACTAGCGAGCAATGAGCAGTTCTTC.

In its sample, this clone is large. As DNA, the CDR3 is TGTGCCAGCAGTGGGGGATCTGGGGCCAACGTCCTGACTTTC. Encoded protein: CASSGGSGANVLTF. The chain is built from TRBV6-1 and TRBJ2-6; D not resolved. V was shortened by 4 bases and J by 1 base, with 5 bases between the two germline ends. Germline V gives CDR1 MNHNS, CDR2 SASEGT. This CDR3 region has 14 residues.

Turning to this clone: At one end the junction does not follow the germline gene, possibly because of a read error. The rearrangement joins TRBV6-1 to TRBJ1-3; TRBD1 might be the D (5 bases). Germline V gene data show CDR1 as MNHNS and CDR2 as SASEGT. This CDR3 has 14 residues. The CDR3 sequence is CASGAGGTGNTIYF. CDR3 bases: TGTGCCAGCGGTGCTGGGGGGACTGGAAACACTATATATTTT.

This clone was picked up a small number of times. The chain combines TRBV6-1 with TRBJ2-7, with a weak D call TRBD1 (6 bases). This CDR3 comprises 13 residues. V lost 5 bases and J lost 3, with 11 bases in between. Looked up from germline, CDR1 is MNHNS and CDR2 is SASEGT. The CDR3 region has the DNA TGTGCCAGCAGTCGACAGGTCGGCTACGAGCAGTACTTC. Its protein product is CASSRQVGYEQYF.

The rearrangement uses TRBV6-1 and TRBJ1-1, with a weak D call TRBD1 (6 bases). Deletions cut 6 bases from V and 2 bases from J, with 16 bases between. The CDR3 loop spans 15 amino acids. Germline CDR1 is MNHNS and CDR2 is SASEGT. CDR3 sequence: CASRTRGGENTEAFF. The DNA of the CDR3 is TGTGCCAGCAGGACCAGGGGAGGGGAAAACACTGAAGCTTTCTTT.

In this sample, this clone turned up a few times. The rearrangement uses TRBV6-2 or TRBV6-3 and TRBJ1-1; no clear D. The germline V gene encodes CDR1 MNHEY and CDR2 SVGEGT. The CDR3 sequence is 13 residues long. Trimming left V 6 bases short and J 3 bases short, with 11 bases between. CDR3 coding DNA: TGTGCCAGCAGCTCTGACTCTTACACTGAAGCTTTCTTT. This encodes CASSSDSYTEAFF.

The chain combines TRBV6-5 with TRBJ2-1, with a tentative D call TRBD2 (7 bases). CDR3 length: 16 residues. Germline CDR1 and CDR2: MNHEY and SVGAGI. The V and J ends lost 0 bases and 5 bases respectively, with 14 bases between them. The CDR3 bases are TGTGCCAGCAGTTACTCGGGGGGGCTAGCGGACAATGAGCAGTTCTTC. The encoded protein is CASSYSGGLADNEQFF.